This T cell receptor beta chain was sequenced for a study of human T cells and chemical hapten exposure. At the level of the study: In the roughly 23-week study, patients were dosed weekly with diphenylcyclopropenone on the scalp throughout. The study, taken as a whole, reports: PT1 expanded TCR counts and patch test score correlated positively. Alopecia in all donors means immunity may differ from healthy individuals.

Described time point: patch test 1, 2 weeks after DPC sensitization. Treatment noted: therapeutic diphenylcyclopropenone sensitization with weekly scalp DPC. Alopecia patients, 18 to 70 years old and DPC-suitable, served as donors. The germline gives CDR1 LGHDT, CDR2 YNNKEL (reference sequence). V lost 1 base and J 5 bases, leaving 5 bases between the germline ends. The CDR3 has 12 residues. One entry per CDR3 protein results from TCRdb running MiXCR on the RACE reads. The sample lists approximately 110,000 distinct CDR3 sequences; more than 9.5% were seen once. This clonotype was seen ten or more times. The antigen is not known.

The clonotype was recovered from a woman aged 35 to 49 with alopecia areata. Some clones in this sample may be carry-over from other donors' samples. The sequences come from whole blood, collected in connection with sensitization to the hapten diphenylcyclopropenone (DPC). The chain carries TRBV3-1 and TRBJ1-1, with D uncertain. CDR3 DNA sequence: TGTGCCAGCAGCCAAGGGACGACTGAAGCTTTCTTT. It specifies CASSQGTTEAFF.